This T cell receptor beta chain comes out of a study of T cell responses to AZD1222 COVID-19 vaccine. At the level of the study: The study pooled second doses at about 4 or about 12 weeks.

The CDR3 covers 15 residues. V lost 1 base to trimming and J lost 10 bases, with 17 bases between them. Germline values: CDR1 SGHTA, CDR2 FQGNSA. Libraries were prepared by immunoSEQ multiplex PCR; TCRdb keeps only in-frame clonotypes and omits some of them. Of tens of thousands of clones in the sample, about nine tenths are singletons; the top ten hold 7.5% to 9.5%. The V and J genes are TRBV7-2 and TRBJ2-1; no reliable D call. The sequencing used peripheral blood, collected on day 0 of AZD1222 vaccination. The clonotype was recovered from an adult in good health. DNA of the CDR3: TGTGCCAGCAGCTTAGGCCCCCTGGCGAACCAAGAGCAGTTCTTC. This encodes CASSLGPLANQEQFF.